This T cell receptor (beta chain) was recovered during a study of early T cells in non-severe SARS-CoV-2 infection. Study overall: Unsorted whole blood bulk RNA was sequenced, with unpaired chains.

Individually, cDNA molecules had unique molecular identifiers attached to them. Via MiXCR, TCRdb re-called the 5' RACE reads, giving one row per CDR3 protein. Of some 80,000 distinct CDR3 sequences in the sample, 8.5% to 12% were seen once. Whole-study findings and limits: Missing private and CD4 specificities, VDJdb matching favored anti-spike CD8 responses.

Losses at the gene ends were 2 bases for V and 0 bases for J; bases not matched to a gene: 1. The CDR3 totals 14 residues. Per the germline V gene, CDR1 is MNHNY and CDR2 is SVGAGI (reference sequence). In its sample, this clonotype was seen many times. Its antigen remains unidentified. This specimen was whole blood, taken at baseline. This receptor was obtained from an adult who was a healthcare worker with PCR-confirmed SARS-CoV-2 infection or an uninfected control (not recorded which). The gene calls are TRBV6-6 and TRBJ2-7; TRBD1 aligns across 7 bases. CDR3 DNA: TGTGCCAGCAGTTACGGGACAGCCTCCTACGAGCAGTACTTC. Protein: CASSYGTASYEQYF.